The present T cell receptor beta chain was sequenced within a study of cytomegalovirus exposure and HLA in healthy donors. Donors showed nominal health when sampled, although they likely had unrecorded immune exposures. In germline, CDR1 is SGHDT, CDR2 YYEEEE. The CDR3 sequence is 14 residues long. V was shortened by 7 bases and J by 3 bases, with 17 bases between the two germline ends. Amplification used 60 Vbeta primers and 13 Jbeta primers. Clones were read by immunoSEQ multiplex PCR, and TCRdb kept only the in-frame ones, dropping some. The table includes about 200,000 clones, around 88% detected once.

The receptor was derived from a man aged 40-50 years in good health and CMV-seropositive. The sequenced sample was PBMCs. The rearrangement joins TRBV5-6 to TRBJ2-7; no clear D gene. The CDR3 coding sequence is TGTGCCAGCTCAGACGGGTTCCAACTCTACGAGCAGTACTTC. Protein sequence: CASSDGFQLYEQYF.